The clone carrying this T cell receptor beta chain has only a few counts. Antigen specificity is unknown. The study sequenced cultured CD4+ T cell DNA using the Oncomine TCR Beta short-read assay. TCRdb reanalysed the PCR reads using MiXCR and keeps one entry per CDR3 protein. The sample includes some 20,000 distinct CDR3 sequences, 44% of them seen just once. Indicated treatment: roughly 10-day PBMC culture with coronavirus spike peptide pools or control peptides (ViraFEST assay). Via ViraFEST, peptide pools expanded antigen-specific T cells before TCR sequencing. Positive SARS-CoV-2 PCR tests in convalescent patients dated from March to December 2020, pre-Alpha, Beta and Delta. This entry belongs to a study of vaccination and CD4 T cells after COVID-19. Turning to the study itself: Cells received overlapping spike peptides from SARS-CoV-2, HCoV-NL63, HCoV-OC43 and HCoV-229E as stimulation. Study-level results: In convalescent patients, a median around 85% of reactive clones appeared only post-vaccination.

The V gene's germline CDR1 is DFQATT and CDR2 SNEGSKA (reference sequence). V gave up 1 base and J gave up 4 bases, with 11 bases separating them. The CDR3 extends over 14 amino acids. The sequence was collected from a human donor who had recovered from COVID-19. Specimen: CD4+ T cells from blood, cultured in vitro, collected before SARS-CoV-2 vaccination. The V call is TRBV20-1, the J call TRBJ1-5; D call uncertain. The CDR3 loop is CSARAADGNQPQHF. The CDR3 region has the DNA TGCAGTGCTAGAGCCGCGGACGGGAATCAGCCCCAGCATTTT.